One sample yielded the 14 T cell receptor beta chains listed below, sequenced in a study of radiotherapy plus CTLA-4 blockade in lung cancer. Using immunoSEQ multiplex PCR, the repertoire was profiled, and TCRdb retains in-frame clones only, with some absent. The sample includes about 85,000 clones, approximately 84% seen only once; the top ten take 2% to 2.5%. This sample comprised peripheral blood, obtained from a patient treated with radiotherapy plus ipilimumab. The source of these receptors is a human donor with non-small cell lung cancer who had a partial response to radiotherapy plus ipilimumab.

V gene TRBV4-2 combines with J gene TRBJ1-1; D remains unclear. The CDR3 is 13 amino acids. V lost 2 bases and J 6 bases, leaving 10 bases between the germline ends. Looked up from germline, CDR1 is LGHNA and CDR2 is YNFKEQ. CDR3 in DNA: TGTGCCAGCAGCCAACTTCTCCAGGCTGAAGCTTTCTTT. Encoded protein: CASSQLLQAEAFF.

The chain employs TRBV9 and TRBJ1-4; 8 bases map to TRBD1. With 0 bases clipped from V and 8 bases from J, the junction kept 12 bases outside the gene matches. The CDR3 consists of 17 residues. Germline CDR1 SGDLS, CDR2 YYNGEE. This CDR3 is CASSVAPRTGFNEKLFF. The CDR3 nucleotides are TGTGCCAGCAGCGTAGCCCCTCGGACAGGGTTTAACGAAAAACTGTTTTTT.

The chain uses TRBV30 and TRBJ2-1; tentative D call: TRBD2 (6 bases). CDR3 length: 14 residues. Trimming removed 5 bases from V and 5 bases from J, with 16 bases in between. Per the germline V gene, CDR1 is GTSNPN and CDR2 is SVGIG (reference sequence). CDR3 protein: CAWGGWRKNNEQFF. The CDR3 bases are TGTGCCTGGGGAGGGTGGCGGAAAAACAATGAGCAGTTCTTC.

The chain uses TRBV11-2 and TRBJ2-1; 8 nucleotides agree with TRBD1. The CDR3 sequence is 15 residues long. Germline values: CDR1 SGHAT, CDR2 FQNNGV. V lost 5 bases, J lost 2 bases, and 5 bases stayed unmatched. CDR3 DNA sequence: TGTGCCAGCAGCCCTGACAGGGGAGCCTACAATGAGCAGTTCTTC. This gives the protein CASSPDRGAYNEQFF.

In its sample, this clone was seen a few times. The rearrangement uses TRBV28 and TRBJ1-3; D call uncertain. The CDR3 runs to 13 residues. Germline V gene lookup returns CDR1 MDHEN and CDR2 SYDVKM. Trimming stripped 2 bases from V and 3 bases from J, with 5 bases between. CDR3 in DNA: TGTGCCAGCAGTTTAATAAATGGAAACACCATATATTTT. It encodes CASSLINGNTIYF.

This clone has more than one count but fewer than ten. The chain has TRBV28 and TRBJ2-5; maybe TRBD2 (6 bases). In germline, CDR1 is MDHEN, CDR2 SYDVKM. The CDR3 sequence is 13 residues long. The CDR3 loop is CASRDTGGETQYF. The CDR3 coding sequence is TGTGCTTCACGGGATACCGGGGGAGAGACCCAGTACTTC.

The V and J genes are TRBV28 and TRBJ1-5, with D possibly matching TRBD1 (5 bases). Germline CDR1 MDHEN, CDR2 SYDVKM. The V end lost 7 bases, the J end lost 5 bases, and 9 bases lay between the germline ends. The CDR3 spans 12 residues. As DNA, the CDR3 is TGTGCCAGCATATCGGGGGATCAGCCCCAGCATTTT. Its protein product is CASISGDQPQHF.

This clone was counted once. The chain couples TRBV19 to TRBJ1-5; maybe TRBD1 (6 bases). The germline V gene encodes CDR1 LNHDA and CDR2 SQIVND (reference sequence). Trimming stripped 10 bases from V and 1 base from J, with 29 bases between. The CDR3 covers 19 residues. The CDR3 region has the DNA TGTGCCACCCGACTGCAGGGGCAGTTTTATGACGAGAGCAATCAGCCCCAGCATTTT. Amino acid sequence: CATRLQGQFYDESNQPQHF.

A word on this clone: Different DNA sequences within this sample yield the same CDR3. The chain links TRBV29-1 to TRBJ2-1, with D possibly matching TRBD1 (6 bases). V was cut by 6 bases and J by 5 bases, with 20 bases left in between. This CDR3 is built from 15 residues. Germline V gene lookup returns CDR1 SQVTM and CDR2 ANQGSEA. The CDR3 DNA sequence: TGCAGCGTCCACGATCAGGGGATCGTCCACAATGAGCAGTTCTTC. Amino acid sequence: CSVHDQGIVHNEQFF.

This rearrangement joins TRBV28 to TRBJ2-7; TRBD2 is a possible D gene (6 bases). The V end was cut by 4 bases, the J end by 4 bases, with 17 bases between. Per the germline V gene, CDR1 is MDHEN and CDR2 is SYDVKM. The CDR3 length is 15 residues. The CDR3 DNA reads TGTGCCAGCAGTTCCCTTGAGGCGGGGCGTTACGAGCAGTACTTC. Encoded protein: CASSSLEAGRYEQYF.

The chain joins TRBV5-1 to TRBJ1-2; no clear D. V was trimmed by 0 bases and J by 0 bases, leaving 9 bases between them. The CDR3 contains 15 residues. From germline, CDR1 is SGHRS and CDR2 YFSETQ. The CDR3 sequence is CASSLEQPTNYGYTF. The CDR3 region has the DNA TGCGCCAGCAGCTTGGAACAGCCAACTAACTATGGCTACACCTTC. Looking up the rest from reference TRBV5-1 and TRBJ1-2 gives the full variable domain: KAGVTQTPRYLIKTRGQQVTLSCSPISGHRSVSWYQQTPGQGLQFLFEYFSETQRNKGNFPGRFSGRQFSNSRSEMNVSTLELGDSALYLCASSLEQPTNYGYTFGSGTRLTVV.

The chain joins TRBV5-1 to TRBJ2-3, with D possibly being TRBD2 (7 bases). V was pared by 4 bases and J by 2 bases, with 14 bases between. This CDR3 has 15 amino acids. Germline values: CDR1 SGHRS, CDR2 YFSETQ. The CDR3 loop is CASSGGGSSTDTQYF. The CDR3 coding sequence is TGCGCCAGCAGCGGGGGGGGCAGTTCCACAGATACGCAGTATTTT.

V gene TRBV19 combines with J gene TRBJ2-1; 11 bases fit TRBD1. Germline V lookup: CDR1 LNHDA, CDR2 SQIVND (reference sequence). CDR3 size: 16 residues. With 2 bases clipped from V and 7 bases from J, the junction kept 7 bases outside the gene matches. For the CDR3, the DNA is TGTGCCAGTAGTATAAGGGGACAGGGGGTAGGTAATGAGCAGTTCTTC. This sequence encodes CASSIRGQGVGNEQFF.

V gene TRBV6-1 combines with J gene TRBJ1-4, with unresolved D. The CDR3 totals 13 residues. Per the germline V gene, CDR1 is MNHNS and CDR2 is SASEGT. Trimming took 2 bases from V and 14 from J, leaving 15 bases between them. The CDR3 region has the DNA TGTGCCAGCAGTGAATCGGGGTGGGGAGAGCTGTTTTTT. This sequence encodes CASSESGWGELFF.